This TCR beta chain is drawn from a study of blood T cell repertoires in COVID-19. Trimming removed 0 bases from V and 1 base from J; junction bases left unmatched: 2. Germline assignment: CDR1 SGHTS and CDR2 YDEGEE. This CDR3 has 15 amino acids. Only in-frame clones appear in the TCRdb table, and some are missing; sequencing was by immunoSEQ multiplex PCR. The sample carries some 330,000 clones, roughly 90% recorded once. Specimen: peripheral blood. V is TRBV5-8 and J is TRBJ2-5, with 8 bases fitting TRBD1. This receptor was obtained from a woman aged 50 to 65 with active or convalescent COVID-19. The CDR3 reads CASSLGDRRQETQYF. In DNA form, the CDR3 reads TGTGCCAGCAGCTTGGGGGACAGGCGCCAAGAGACCCAGTACTTC.